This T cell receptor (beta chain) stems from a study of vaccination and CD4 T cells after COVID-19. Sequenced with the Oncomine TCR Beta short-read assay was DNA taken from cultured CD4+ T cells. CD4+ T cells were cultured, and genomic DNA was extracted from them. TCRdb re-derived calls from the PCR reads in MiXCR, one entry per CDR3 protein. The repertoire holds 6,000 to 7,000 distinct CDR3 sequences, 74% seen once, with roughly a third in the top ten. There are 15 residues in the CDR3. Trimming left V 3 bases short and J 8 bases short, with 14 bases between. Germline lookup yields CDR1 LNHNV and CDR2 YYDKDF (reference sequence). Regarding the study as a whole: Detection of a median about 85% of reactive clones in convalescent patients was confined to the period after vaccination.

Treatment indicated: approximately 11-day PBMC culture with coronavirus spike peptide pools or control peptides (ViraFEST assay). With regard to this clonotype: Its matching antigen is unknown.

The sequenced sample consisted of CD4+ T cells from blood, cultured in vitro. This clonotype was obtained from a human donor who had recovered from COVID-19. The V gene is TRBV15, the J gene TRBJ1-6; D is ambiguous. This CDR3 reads CATSRVLGNDSPLHF. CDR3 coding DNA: TGTGCCACCAGCAGGGTCTTGGGTAATGATTCACCCCTCCACTTT.